These 16 T cell receptor beta chains share one sample of origin, sequenced in a study of T cell responses to AZD1222 COVID-19 vaccine. The assay was immunoSEQ multiplex PCR, and TCRdb's table has in-frame clones only and misses some. The sample shows approximately 80,000 clones, 90% of them seen only once. Sequenced here: peripheral blood, sampled on day 0 of AZD1222 vaccination. The receptors were gathered from an adult in good health.

V gene TRBV11-1 combines with J gene TRBJ1-1; possibly TRBD1 for D (5 bases). Trimming removed 5 bases from V and 4 bases from J, with 17 bases in between. The CDR3 contains 15 residues. Germline assignment: CDR1 SGHAT and CDR2 FQDESV (reference sequence). The CDR3 loop is CASSPPGGGGTEAFF. CDR3 sequence (DNA): TGTGCCAGCAGCCCCCCTGGTGGGGGAGGCACTGAAGCTTTCTTT.

This clone was observed once. V usage is TRBV11-1 and J usage is TRBJ2-7; unclear D gene. The CDR3 covers 14 residues. V shed 8 bases and J shed 3 bases, with 17 bases lying between them. CDR1 and CDR2 from the germline V gene are SGHAT and FQDESV (reference sequence). The CDR3 spells CASGDLSINYEQYF. In DNA, the CDR3 is TGTGCCAGCGGAGACTTATCTATCAACTACGAGCAGTACTTC.

The chain joins TRBV27 to TRBJ1-6; 9 nucleotides match TRBD1. CDR3 length: 19 amino acids. Germline V gives CDR1 MNHEY, CDR2 SMNVEV (reference sequence). With 6 bases clipped from V and 0 bases from J, the junction kept 12 bases outside the gene matches. The CDR3 DNA sequence: TGTGCCAGCAGCCCTGACAGGGGGAGCAGAAGCTCCTATAATTCACCCCTCCACTTT. Its protein is CASSPDRGSRSSYNSPLHF.

This chain uses TRBV18 with TRBJ1-3; no firm D call. This CDR3 comprises 11 residues. Trimming took 3 bases from V and 4 from J, leaving 1 base between them. Germline lookup yields CDR1 KGHSH and CDR2 LQKENI. The CDR3 DNA sequence: TGTGCCAGCTCACCGGGAAACACCATATATTTT. Residues: CASSPGNTIYF.

The J gene is TRBJ2-7, the V gene TRBV4-1, with D possibly TRBD1 on 5 matching bases. This CDR3 is 19 amino acids long. Germline CDR1 reads MGHRA; CDR2 reads YSYEKL. V was trimmed by 1 base and J by 7 bases, leaving 29 bases between them. The CDR3 bases are TGCGCCAGCAGCCAAGGGGGCTTCGGAAGACGTGATCATAAGAAAGAGCAGTACTTC. Translating it yields CASSQGGFGRRDHKKEQYF.

The rearrangement links TRBV4-1 to TRBJ1-3, with D unresolved. Trimming removed 1 base from V and 7 bases from J, with 17 bases in between. Germline CDR1 MGHRA, CDR2 YSYEKL. This CDR3 spans 16 amino acids. The CDR3: CASSQVGPIITNTIYF. DNA of the CDR3: TGCGCCAGCAGCCAAGTCGGGCCGATAATAACGAACACCATATATTTT.

This clone appeared a single time. CDR3 sequence: CASSPGAGNYGYTF. Written as DNA, the CDR3 is TGTGCCAGCAGCCCTGGGGCCGGTAACTATGGCTACACCTTC. The V call is TRBV7-3, the J call TRBJ1-2, with a possible D match to TRBD1 (5 bases). Between the trimmed V and J ends, which lost 5 bases and 1 base, there was a span of 11 bases. The CDR3 loop spans 14 amino acids. CDR1 and CDR2 from the germline V gene are SGHTA and FQGTGA.

This clone appeared a single time. The chain joins TRBV5-8 to TRBJ2-1, with 10 nucleotides matching TRBD2. CDR3 length: 13 amino acids. Germline CDR1 and CDR2: SGHTS and YDEGEE. With V trimmed by 4 bases and J by 14 bases, 9 bases remained unmatched. The chain's CDR3 is CASSLLSSGGEFF. The CDR3 DNA reads TGTGCCAGCAGCCTTCTCTCTAGCGGGGGTGAGTTCTTC. Drawing the rest from reference TRBV5-8 and TRBJ2-1, the complete variable domain is EAGVTQSPTHLIKTRGQQATLRCSPISGHTSVYWYQQALGLGLQFLLWYDEGEERNRGNFPPRFSGRQFPNYSSELNVNALELEDSALYLCASSLLSSGGEFFGPGTRLTVL.

This clone has just one count. V is TRBV5-1 and J is TRBJ1-5, with a possible D match to TRBD1 (6 bases). The germline CDR1 and CDR2 sequences are SGHRS and YFSETQ. This CDR3 contains 14 residues. Trimming took off 4 bases at V and 4 bases at J, with 12 bases between the two ends. The CDR3 DNA reads TGCGCCAGCAGCACCACGGGACATAATCAGCCCCAGCATTTT. Amino acid sequence: CASSTTGHNQPQHF.

CDR3 loop: CASSQLHRADYNSPLHF. The CDR3 DNA reads TGTGCCAGCAGCCAACTCCACAGGGCCGATTATAATTCACCCCTCCACTTT. The genes are TRBV3-1 (or the pseudogene TRBV3-2) and TRBJ1-6, with D possibly matching TRBD1 (6 bases). The CDR3 has 17 amino acids. V dropped 2 bases and J dropped 4 bases, with 15 bases sitting between them. The V gene's germline CDR1 is LGHDT and CDR2 YNNKEL (reference sequence).

The chain has TRBV7-9 and TRBJ2-7, with TRBD1 matching 9 bases. The V segment lost 3 bases and the J segment 1 base; nucleotides outside the gene matches: 1. Germline CDR1 reads SEHNR; CDR2 reads FQNEAQ (reference sequence). The CDR3 runs 14 residues. The CDR3 here is CASSFGQGSYEQYF. CDR3 bases: TGTGCCAGCAGCTTCGGACAGGGGTCCTACGAGCAGTACTTC. Drawing the rest from reference TRBV7-9 and TRBJ2-7, the complete variable domain is DTGVSQNPRHKITKRGQNVTFRCDPISEHNRLYWYRQTLGQGPEFLTYFQNEAQLEKSRLLSDRFSAERPKGSFSTLEIQRTEQGDSAMYLCASSFGQGSYEQYFGPGTRLTVT.

The rearrangement links TRBV6-1 to TRBJ1-2; TRBD1 matches 7 bases. CDR1 MNHNS and CDR2 SASEGT come from the germline V gene. The CDR3 totals 15 residues. The junction had 9 bases not matched to a gene; V was cut back by 3 bases and J by 5 bases. CDR3 sequence (DNA): TGTGCCAGCAGTGATGTAGGGGGCCCTGGGTATGGCTACACCTTC. It translates to CASSDVGGPGYGYTF.

V gene TRBV28 combines with J gene TRBJ1-1; no clear D. V was pared by 4 bases and J by 1 base, with 16 bases between. Germline lookup yields CDR1 MDHEN and CDR2 SYDVKM. The CDR3 sequence is 16 residues long. The CDR3 sequence is CASSSQLSLPNTEAFF. The CDR3 DNA reads TGTGCCAGCAGTTCACAGCTATCCCTCCCGAACACTGAAGCTTTCTTT.

V usage is TRBV5-1 and J usage is TRBJ1-4; the D gene is possibly TRBD1 (6 bases). Germline V lookup: CDR1 SGHRS, CDR2 YFSETQ. This CDR3 comprises 14 residues. Trimming pared 4 bases from V and 6 bases from J, leaving 13 bases between. The CDR3: CASSHGRGYEKLFF. CDR3 DNA sequence: TGCGCCAGCAGCCACGGGAGGGGGTATGAAAAACTGTTTTTT.

This clone was counted a single time. The rearrangement links TRBV12-3 or TRBV12-4 to TRBJ1-2; a possible D gene is TRBD1 (5 bases). Trimming left V 7 bases short and J 5 bases short, with 14 bases between. The CDR3 extends over 13 amino acids. CDR3 in DNA: TGTGCCAGCAATAGTTTAGCAGGGTATGGCTACACCTTC. This codes for CASNSLAGYGYTF.

V usage is TRBV11-2 and J usage is TRBJ2-7; 9 bases map to TRBD1. From germline, CDR1 is SGHAT and CDR2 FQNNGV. V lost 5 bases and J lost 5; bases outside the gene matches: 7. The length of the CDR3 is 14 residues. The CDR3 coding sequence is TGTGCCAGCAGCCCCGGGACAGGGAACGACGAGCAGTACTTC. It encodes CASSPGTGNDEQYF.